This passage covers 9 T cell receptor beta chains from one sample sequenced in a study of monozygotic twins with inflammatory bowel disease. From its re-call of the 5' RACE reads, TCRdb lists each CDR3 protein once, without DNA. The sample's table shows a few hundred thousand distinct CDR3 sequences. The sequenced material came from blood. These receptors all come from a human donor with ulcerative colitis or Crohn's disease, or a healthy co-twin of an affected twin (not recorded which).

The chain joins TRBV24-1 to TRBJ2-5; the TCRdb D gene call, TRBD1, has no DNA to confirm it. CDR1 KGHDR and CDR2 SFDVKD come from the germline V gene. The CDR3 has 15 amino acids. The CDR3 sequence: CATSAGQRYQETQYF.

The J gene is TRBJ1-6, the V gene TRBV30; without DNA, the TCRdb call of TRBD1 cannot be checked. CDR3 length: 13 amino acids. Germline loops: CDR1 GTSNPN, CDR2 SVGIG (reference sequence). This chain's CDR3 is CAWGGQVNSPLHF. Using reference TRBV30 and TRBJ1-6 for the parts outside the CDR3, the full variable domain is SQTIHQWPATLVQPVGSPLSLECTVEGTSNPNLYWYRQAAGRGLQLLFYSVGIGQISSEVPQNLSASRPQDRQFILSSKKLLLSDSGFYLCAWGGQVNSPLHFGNGTRLTVT.

The chain carries TRBV20-1 and TRBJ2-1; TCRdb lists TRBD2, though no DNA is available to test this call. This CDR3 is built from 11 residues. In germline, CDR1 is DFQATT, CDR2 SNEGSKA (reference sequence). The CDR3 loop reads CSAPSNHEQFF.

The V and J genes are TRBV7-2 and TRBJ2-3; the D call of TRBD1 rests on TCRdb alone, since no DNA is present to check it. In germline, CDR1 is SGHTA, CDR2 FQGNSA. CDR3 length equals 16 residues. The CDR3 spells CASSLVMGLVRDTQYF.

The chain combines TRBV6-2 or TRBV6-3 with TRBJ2-7; TCRdb's D gene call, TRBD2, goes unchecked for lack of DNA. Germline V lookup: CDR1 MNHEY, CDR2 SVGEGT. The CDR3 has 16 residues. CDR3 sequence: CASSDHGGGKTYEQYF.

The chain has TRBV4-3 and TRBJ2-4; absent DNA, TCRdb's TRBD1 call cannot be checked. This CDR3 spans 16 amino acids. Germline V gene data show CDR1 as LGHNA and CDR2 as YSLEER. The CDR3 spells CASSQDRAGGQGIQYF.

This sequence joins TRBV9 and TRBJ1-4; TCRdb's D call, TRBD1, is unchecked because there is no DNA. The CDR3 totals 15 residues. In germline, CDR1 is SGDLS, CDR2 YYNGEE. This CDR3 is CASSVDGAWEEKLFF.

The chain is built from TRBV5-1 and TRBJ1-1. CDR3 length: 15 amino acids. Germline CDR1 reads SGHRS; CDR2 reads YFSETQ. CDR3 amino acids: CASSLVIYTNTEAFF.

V gene TRBV12-3 or TRBV12-4 combines with J gene TRBJ2-2; no DNA is available, so the TRBD2 call from TCRdb remains unchecked. The CDR3 contains 20 residues. The CDR3 spells CASSLMWDPKGISDTGELFF.